This TCR beta chain was captured by sequencing in a study of vaccination and CD4 T cells after COVID-19. Turning to the study itself: Cultures designated as controls were supplied with a CEFX pool, an HIV-1 Nef pool, or no peptide.

Documented treatment: roughly 11-day PBMC culture with coronavirus spike peptide pools or control peptides (ViraFEST assay). Wells contained about 2 million PBMCs each, and these were cultured with about 9.9 IU/ml IL-2 and approximately 10 ug/ml peptide pools. The CDR3 is 13 amino acids. V dropped 5 bases and J dropped 5 bases, with 7 bases sitting between them. From germline, CDR1 is KGHSH and CDR2 LQKENI. This clonotype has a handful of counts. Its cognate antigen is unknown. An Oncomine TCR Beta short-read assay was used to sequence the DNA from cultured CD4+ T cells. TCRdb reprocessed the PCR reads with MiXCR, giving one entry per CDR3 protein. The profile shows approximately 12,000 distinct CDR3 sequences, just over 20% of them singletons.

The sequences come from CD4+ T cells from blood, cultured in vitro, collected before SARS-CoV-2 vaccination. The source of this sequence is a human donor who received a COVID-19 vaccine. The gene calls are TRBV18 and TRBJ1-6, with D unclear. CDR3 DNA: TGTGCCAGCTCAAGGAGCGATAATTCACCCCTCCACTTT. The encoded protein is CASSRSDNSPLHF.